These 16 T cell receptor beta chains were sequenced from one sample in a study of OX40 agonist ivuxolimab in advanced cancers. Produced via immunoSEQ multiplex PCR; TCRdb's table is partial and in-frame only. Here the sample spans 70,000 or so clones, 70% to 90% being singletons. Here the sequenced sample was CD4+ or CD8+ T cells sorted from blood, taken in a trial of the OX40 agonist ivuxolimab. These receptors originate from an adult with an advanced solid tumor such as melanoma, head and neck, liver or kidney cancer.

The V gene is TRBV19, the J gene TRBJ1-5; 7 bases line up with TRBD1. The CDR3 covers 14 residues. V was pared by 0 bases and J by 4 bases, with 0 bases of the junction left unmatched. CDR1 and CDR2 from the germline V gene are LNHDA and SQIVND (reference sequence). CDR3 DNA: TGTGCCAGTAGTATAGACAGGGGGAATCAGCCCCAGCATTTT. Its protein is CASSIDRGNQPQHF.

The chain is built from TRBV5-6 and TRBJ1-6; D possibly corresponds to TRBD1 (5 bases). V gave up 3 bases and J gave up 1 base, with 11 bases separating them. This CDR3 region has 16 residues. In germline, CDR1 is SGHDT, CDR2 YYEEEE. The CDR3 DNA follows: TGTGCCAGCAGCTGGGTGGGGGGTTCCTATAATTCACCCCTCCACTTT. Its protein product is CASSWVGGSYNSPLHF.

The chain employs TRBV7-2 and TRBJ2-7, with D possibly being TRBD1 (6 bases). The CDR3 has 13 residues. Germline CDR1 is SGHTA and CDR2 is FQGNSA. Trimming removed 2 bases at V and 5 bases at J, with 10 bases between. DNA of the CDR3: TGTGCCAGCAGCTTAAGTTACAGGGACGAGCAGTACTTC. This codes for CASSLSYRDEQYF. The full variable domain, with the rest looked up from reference TRBV7-2 and TRBJ2-7, is GAGVSQSPSNKVTEKGKDVELRCDPISGHTALYWYRQSLGQGLEFLIYFQGNSAPDKSGLPSDRFSAERTGGSVSTLTIQRTQQEDSAVYLCASSLSYRDEQYFGPGTRLTVT.

This clone was seen more than once but under ten times. The J gene is TRBJ2-1, the V gene TRBV18; TRBD2 might be the D (5 bases). This CDR3 region has 12 residues. CDR1 is KGHSH and CDR2 is LQKENI in the germline V gene. V lost 4 bases and J lost 7, with 8 bases in between. The CDR3 spells CASSLGGNEQFF. The CDR3 bases are TGTGCCAGCTCACTGGGCGGGAATGAGCAGTTCTTC.

The chain couples TRBV6-5 to TRBJ2-7; D is perhaps TRBD2 (5 bases). This CDR3 is 14 amino acids long. The germline CDR1 and CDR2 sequences are MNHEY and SVGAGI. V was shortened by 0 bases and J by 5 bases, with 11 bases between the two germline ends. CDR3 bases: TGTGCCAGCAGTTACTCTATTTCCGGGGACGAGCAGTACTTC. Protein sequence: CASSYSISGDEQYF.

This clone was observed a few times. The CDR3 region is CASSIIEGSPLHF. In DNA, the CDR3 is TGTGCCAGCAGCATTATTGAGGGTTCACCCCTCCACTTT. The V gene is TRBV7-8, the J gene TRBJ1-6; no clear D gene. This CDR3 has 13 amino acids. Germline lookup yields CDR1 SGHVS and CDR2 FQNEAQ. The V gene lost 5 bases and the J gene lost 9 bases, with 11 bases spanning the gap.

The CDR3 sequence: CASSLFAGAGETQYF. The CDR3 DNA sequence: TGTGCCAGCAGCTTATTCGCGGGGGCTGGGGAGACCCAGTACTTC. The gene calls are TRBV7-8 and TRBJ2-5, with D tentatively TRBD2 (7 bases). V gave up 2 bases and J gave up 5 bases, with 15 bases separating them. Germline CDR1 and CDR2: SGHVS and FQNEAQ. The CDR3 extends over 15 amino acids.

The chain uses TRBV2 and TRBJ2-7; TRBD1 agrees at 10 bases. The ends lost 6 bases at V and 2 bases at J; junction bases unmatched: 7. Germline assignment: CDR1 SNHLY and CDR2 FYNNEI. This CDR3 has 15 residues. The CDR3 nucleotides read TGTGCCAGCAGAAGGGAAGGGACAGGGGCCTACGAGCAGTACTTC. Protein: CASRREGTGAYEQYF.

The chain links TRBV11-2 to TRBJ2-6; no definite D call. The CDR3 covers 11 residues. Per germline, CDR1 SGHAT and CDR2 FQNNGV. Deletions cut 8 bases from V and 2 bases from J, with 1 base between. CDR3 bases: TGTGCCAGCCCTGGGGCCAACGTCCTGACTTTC. Amino acid sequence: CASPGANVLTF.

The V call is TRBV10-3, the J call TRBJ1-3; D is ambiguous. V lost 4 bases and J 1 base, leaving 5 bases between the germline ends. Per the germline V gene, CDR1 is ENHRY and CDR2 is SYGVKD. This CDR3 comprises 13 residues. The CDR3, as DNA: TGTGCCATCAGTGGGACTTCTGGAAACACCATATATTTT. As protein: CAISGTSGNTIYF.

The rearrangement joins TRBV6-5 to TRBJ2-3; D gene uncertain. CDR3 length equals 14 residues. Per germline, CDR1 MNHEY and CDR2 SVGAGI. The germline V and J ends were trimmed by 0 bases and 5 bases, with 9 bases remaining between them. DNA for the CDR3: TGTGCCAGCAGTTACTCGATATTTGTAGATACGCAGTATTTT. Protein product: CASSYSIFVDTQYF.

This chain uses TRBV7-6 with TRBJ2-5, with D possibly matching TRBD1 (5 bases). The CDR3 sequence is 14 residues long. The germline V gene has CDR1 SGHVS and CDR2 FNYEAQ. With 3 bases removed from V and 4 bases from J, the gap between germline ends came to 12 bases. The CDR3 DNA reads as TGTGCCAGCAGCTTCAAGGGGTTGATAGAGACCCAGTACTTC. It specifies CASSFKGLIETQYF. The entire variable domain, with the rest obtained from reference TRBV7-6 and TRBJ2-5, is as follows: GAGVSQSPRYKVTKRGQDVALRCDPISGHVSLYWYRQALGQGPEFLTYFNYEAQQDKSGLPNDRFSAERPEGSISTLTIQRTEQRDSAMYRCASSFKGLIETQYFGPGTRLLVL.

This rearrangement joins TRBV6-1 to TRBJ2-7; the D is unclear. Germline V gene lookup returns CDR1 MNHNS and CDR2 SASEGT. Trimming left V 2 bases short and J 7 bases short, with 6 bases between. CDR3 length: 11 residues. CDR3 region: CASSEIREQYF. The DNA for the CDR3 is TGTGCCAGCAGTGAAATCAGAGAGCAGTACTTC.

The V gene is TRBV28, the J gene TRBJ2-7; D might be TRBD1 or TRBD2, each matching 5 bases. V lost 2 bases, J lost 3 bases, and 20 bases lay in between. This CDR3 has 17 amino acids. Looked up from germline, CDR1 is MDHEN and CDR2 is SYDVKM. CDR3 bases: TGTGCCAGCAGTTTAAAAATATGGGGCAGGGAGAACTACGAGCAGTACTTC. It yields the protein CASSLKIWGRENYEQYF.

This chain uses TRBV6-5 with TRBJ1-4; 8 positions agree with TRBD1. Looked up from germline, CDR1 is MNHEY and CDR2 is SVGAGI. The CDR3 covers 15 residues. The V and J ends lost 7 bases and 4 bases, in that order; junction bases with no gene match: 8. In nucleotides, the CDR3 is TGTGCCAGCAAACTTGACAGGGGAGGTAATGAAAAACTGTTTTTT. The encoded protein is CASKLDRGGNEKLFF.

The chain links TRBV5-4 to TRBJ1-1; D not resolved. V dropped 1 base and J dropped 1 base, with 5 bases sitting between them. CDR3 size: 13 residues. Germline CDR1 and CDR2: SGHNT and YYREEE (reference sequence). This CDR3 is CASSLKRNTEAFF. The CDR3 DNA is TGTGCCAGCAGCTTGAAAAGGAACACTGAAGCTTTCTTT.